The sequence of this TCR beta chain was determined in a study of shared clonotypes between healthy human individuals. Study results and limitations: The generation probabilities recorded for non-shared clonotypes fell below those of clonotypes shared by all four donors.

Deep level was the assay's run setting. Measured with immunoSEQ multiplex PCR; TCRdb has only the in-frame clones, and not every one. The sample carries hundreds of thousands of clones, roughly 70% recorded once. Worth noting for this clone: No antigen is known for it. Within the sample, other DNA sequences also encode this same CDR3.

The CDR3 is 14 amino acids. Germline V gene sequence: CDR1 SGHRS, CDR2 YFSETQ. V was cut by 4 bases and J by 4 bases, with 12 bases left in between. V usage is TRBV5-1 and J usage is TRBJ1-3; a possible D gene is TRBD1 (5 bases). The sequence derives from a woman aged 30 to 39 in good health. The sample comprised memory CD4+ T cells sorted from blood. Subset indicated: CD45RA-negative fraction. The CDR3 reads CASSAGTAGNTIYF. The CDR3 DNA follows: TGCGCCAGCAGCGCCGGGACCGCCGGAAACACCATATATTTT. Full variable domain (outside the CDR3, taken from reference TRBV5-1 and TRBJ1-3): KAGVTQTPRYLIKTRGQQVTLSCSPISGHRSVSWYQQTPGQGLQFLFEYFSETQRNKGNFPGRFSGRQFSNSRSEMNVSTLELGDSALYLCASSAGTAGNTIYFGEGSWLTVV.